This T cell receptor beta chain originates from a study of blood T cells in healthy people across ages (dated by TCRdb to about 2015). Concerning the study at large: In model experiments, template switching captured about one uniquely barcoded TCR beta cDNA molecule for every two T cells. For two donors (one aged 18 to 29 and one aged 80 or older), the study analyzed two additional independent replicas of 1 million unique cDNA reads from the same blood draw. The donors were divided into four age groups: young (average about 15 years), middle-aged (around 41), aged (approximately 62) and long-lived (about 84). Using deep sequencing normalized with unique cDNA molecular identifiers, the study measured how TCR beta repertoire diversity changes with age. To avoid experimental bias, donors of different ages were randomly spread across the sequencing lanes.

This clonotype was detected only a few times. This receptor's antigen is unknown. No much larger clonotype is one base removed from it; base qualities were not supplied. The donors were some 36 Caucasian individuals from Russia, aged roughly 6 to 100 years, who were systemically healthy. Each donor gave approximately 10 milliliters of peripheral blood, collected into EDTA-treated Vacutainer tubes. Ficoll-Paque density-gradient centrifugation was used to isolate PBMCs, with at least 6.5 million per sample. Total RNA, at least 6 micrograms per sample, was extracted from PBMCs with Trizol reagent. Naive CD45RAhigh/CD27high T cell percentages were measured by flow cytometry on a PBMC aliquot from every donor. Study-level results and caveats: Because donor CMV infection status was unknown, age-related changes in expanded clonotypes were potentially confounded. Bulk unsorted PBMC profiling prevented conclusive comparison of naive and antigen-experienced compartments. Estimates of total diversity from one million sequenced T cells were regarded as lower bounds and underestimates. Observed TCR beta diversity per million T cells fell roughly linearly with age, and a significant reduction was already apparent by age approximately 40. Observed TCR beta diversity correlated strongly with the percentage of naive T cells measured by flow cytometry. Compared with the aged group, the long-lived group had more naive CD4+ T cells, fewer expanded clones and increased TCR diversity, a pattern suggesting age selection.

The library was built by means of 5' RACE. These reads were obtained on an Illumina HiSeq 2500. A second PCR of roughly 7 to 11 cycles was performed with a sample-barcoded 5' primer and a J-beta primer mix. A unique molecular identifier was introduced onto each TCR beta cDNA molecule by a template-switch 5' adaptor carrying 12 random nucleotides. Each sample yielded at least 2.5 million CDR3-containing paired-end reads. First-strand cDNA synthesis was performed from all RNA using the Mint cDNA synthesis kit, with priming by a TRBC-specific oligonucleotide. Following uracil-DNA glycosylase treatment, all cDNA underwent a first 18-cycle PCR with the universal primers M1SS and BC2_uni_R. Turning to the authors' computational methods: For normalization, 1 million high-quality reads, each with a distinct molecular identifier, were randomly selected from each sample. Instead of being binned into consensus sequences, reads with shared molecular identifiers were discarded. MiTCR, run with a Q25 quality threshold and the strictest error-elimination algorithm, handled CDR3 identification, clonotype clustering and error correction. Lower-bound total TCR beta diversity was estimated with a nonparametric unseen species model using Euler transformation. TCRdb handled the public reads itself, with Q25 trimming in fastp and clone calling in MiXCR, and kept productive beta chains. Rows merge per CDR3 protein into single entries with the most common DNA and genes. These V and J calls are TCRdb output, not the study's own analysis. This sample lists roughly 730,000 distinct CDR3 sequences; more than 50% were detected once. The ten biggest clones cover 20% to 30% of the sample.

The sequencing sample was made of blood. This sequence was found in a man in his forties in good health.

The CDR3 protein is CSAPSRAGGPMGEQFF. The nucleotide sequence reads TGCAGTGCTCCTTCGCGCGCGGGAGGGCCGATGGGTGAGCAGTTCTTC. Rearrangement joined TRBV20-1 to TRBJ2-1, with 9 bases aligning to TRBD2. The junction shows trimming of 5 bases on V and 9 bases on J, and the gene matches do not reach 17 bases of it. CDR1 and CDR2, per the germline V gene (reference sequence), are DFQATT and SNEGSKA. From cysteine to phenylalanine, the CDR3 is 16 amino acids long. The read is trimmed to its CDR3 DNA, 48 bases read in frame from base 1.